This note documents a single TCR beta chain sequence. This specimen belongs to a study of blood T cell repertoires in COVID-19. Assay: immunoSEQ multiplex PCR; the TCRdb copy retains only in-frame clones and omits some. The profile covers fewer than 300,000 clones, with approximately 87% appearing a single time and roughly 1.6% taken by the ten largest. Trimming at V came to 11 bases and at J to 4 bases, leaving 9 bases not matched to a gene. The CDR3 has 14 residues. Germline CDR1 is SGHVS and CDR2 is FQNEAQ. This TCR was recovered from a woman aged 40 to 50 who had recovered from COVID-19. The sample consisted of peripheral blood. This chain joins TRBV7-8 and TRBJ2-3; TRBD2 matches 10 bases. The CDR3 loop reads CAAAERGGADTQYF. DNA of the CDR3: TGTGCCGCAGCTGAGCGGGGGGGCGCAGATACGCAGTATTTT.